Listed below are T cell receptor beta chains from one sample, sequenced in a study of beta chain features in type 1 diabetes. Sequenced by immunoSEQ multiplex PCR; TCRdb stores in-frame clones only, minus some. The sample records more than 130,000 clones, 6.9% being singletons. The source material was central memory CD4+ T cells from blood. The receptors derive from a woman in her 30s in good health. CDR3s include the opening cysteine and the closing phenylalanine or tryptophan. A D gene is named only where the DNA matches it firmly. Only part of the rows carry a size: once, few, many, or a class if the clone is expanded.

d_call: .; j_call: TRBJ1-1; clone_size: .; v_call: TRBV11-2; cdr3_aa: CASSQDRRTEAFF; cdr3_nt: TGTGCCAGCAGTCAGGATCGCCGGACTGAAGCTTTCTTT
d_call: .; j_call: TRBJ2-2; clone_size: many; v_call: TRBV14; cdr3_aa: CASSQVRSTGELFF; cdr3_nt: TGTGCCAGCAGCCAAGTGCGGAGCACCGGGGAGCTGTTTTTT
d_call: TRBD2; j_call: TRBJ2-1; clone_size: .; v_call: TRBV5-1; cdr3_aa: CASSPSAAGGPYNEQFF; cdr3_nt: TGCGCCAGCAGCCCCTCTGCGGCGGGAGGTCCCTACAATGAGCAGTTCTTC
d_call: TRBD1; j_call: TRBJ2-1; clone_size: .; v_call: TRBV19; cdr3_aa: CASRQGTGGDNEQFF; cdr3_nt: TGTGCCAGTCGACAGGGGACCGGTGGGGACAATGAGCAGTTCTTC
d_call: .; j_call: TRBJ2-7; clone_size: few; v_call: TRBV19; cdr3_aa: CASSIGAGYEQYF; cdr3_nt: TGTGCCAGTAGTATCGGTGCTGGCTACGAGCAGTACTTC
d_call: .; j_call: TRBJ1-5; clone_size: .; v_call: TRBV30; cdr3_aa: CAWSPGQPNQPQHF; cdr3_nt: TGTGCCTGGAGTCCAGGGCAACCCAATCAGCCCCAGCATTTT
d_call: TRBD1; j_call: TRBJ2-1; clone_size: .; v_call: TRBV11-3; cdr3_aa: CASSPGQGRNNEQFF; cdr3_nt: TGTGCCAGCAGCCCTGGACAGGGGAGAAATAATGAGCAGTTCTTC
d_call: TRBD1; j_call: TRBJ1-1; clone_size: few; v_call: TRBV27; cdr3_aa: CASSLPHQGQSTEAFF; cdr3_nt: TGTGCCAGCAGTTTGCCCCACCAGGGACAGAGCACTGAAGCTTTCTTT
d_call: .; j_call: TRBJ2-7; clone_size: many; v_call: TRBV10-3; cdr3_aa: CAISDSRRVHEQYF; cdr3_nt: TGTGCCATCAGTGACTCACGGAGGGTCCACGAGCAGTACTTC
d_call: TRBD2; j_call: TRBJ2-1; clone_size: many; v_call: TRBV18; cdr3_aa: CASSPLILADLSLNEQFF; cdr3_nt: TGTGCCAGCTCACCACTAATCCTAGCGGATCTTTCTCTCAATGAGCAGTTCTTC
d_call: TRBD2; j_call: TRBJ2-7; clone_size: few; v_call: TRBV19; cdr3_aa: CASSPVAGGSGEQYF; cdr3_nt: TGTGCCAGTAGTCCGGTAGCGGGAGGGTCGGGCGAGCAGTACTTC
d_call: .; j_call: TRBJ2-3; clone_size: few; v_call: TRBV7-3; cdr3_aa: CASSPRGGPTDTQYF; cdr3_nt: TGTGCCAGCAGCCCTCGAGGTGGCCCCACAGATACGCAGTATTTT
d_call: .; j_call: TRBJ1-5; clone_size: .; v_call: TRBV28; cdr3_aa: CASSLSYQPQHF; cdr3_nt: TGTGCCAGCAGTTTATCTTATCAGCCCCAGCATTTT
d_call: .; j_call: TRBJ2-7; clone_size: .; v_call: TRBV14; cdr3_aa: CASTPGSSYEQYF; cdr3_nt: TGTGCCAGCACCCCGGGTTCCTCCTACGAGCAGTACTTC
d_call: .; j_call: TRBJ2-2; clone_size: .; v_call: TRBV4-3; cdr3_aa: CASSPLGVTRNTGELFF; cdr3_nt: TGCGCCAGCAGCCCCTTAGGGGTCACCCGGAACACCGGGGAGCTGTTTTTT
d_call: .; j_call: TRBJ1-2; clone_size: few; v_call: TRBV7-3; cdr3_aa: CASSLGGSYGYTF; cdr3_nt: TGTGCCAGCAGCTTAGGGGGGAGCTATGGCTACACCTTC
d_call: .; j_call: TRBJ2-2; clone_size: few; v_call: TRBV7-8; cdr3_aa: CASSLVVNTGELFF; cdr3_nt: TGTGCCAGCAGCTTAGTAGTTAACACCGGGGAGCTGTTTTTT
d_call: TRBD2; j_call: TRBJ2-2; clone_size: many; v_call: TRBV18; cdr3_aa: CASSPLTLADLNTGELFF; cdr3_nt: TGTGCCAGCTCACCACTGACTCTAGCGGACCTCAACACCGGGGAGCTGTTTTTT
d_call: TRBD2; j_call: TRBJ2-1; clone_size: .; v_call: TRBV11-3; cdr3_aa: CASSLGLTSGNNEQFF; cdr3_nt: TGTGCCAGCAGCTTAGGTTTGACTAGCGGGAATAATGAGCAGTTCTTC
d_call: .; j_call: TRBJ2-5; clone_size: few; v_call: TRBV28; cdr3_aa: CASSPGGTLDGETQYF; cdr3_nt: TGTGCCAGCAGTCCTGGCGGGACGCTCGACGGAGAGACCCAGTACTTC
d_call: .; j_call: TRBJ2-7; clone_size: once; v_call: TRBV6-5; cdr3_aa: CASSGDRSSYEQYF; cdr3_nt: TGTGCCAGCAGTGGAGACAGGAGCTCCTACGAGCAGTACTTC
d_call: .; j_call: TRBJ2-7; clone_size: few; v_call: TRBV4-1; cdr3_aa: CASSQDILAANSYEQYF; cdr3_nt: TGCGCCAGCAGCCAAGATATACTTGCGGCTAATTCCTACGAGCAGTACTTC
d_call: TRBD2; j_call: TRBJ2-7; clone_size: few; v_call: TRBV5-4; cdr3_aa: CASRQASGNYEQYF; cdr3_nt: TGTGCCAGCAGACAGGCTAGCGGAAACTACGAGCAGTACTTC
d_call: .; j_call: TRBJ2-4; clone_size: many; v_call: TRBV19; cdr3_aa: CASSPGTPNIQYF; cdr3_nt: TGTGCCAGTAGTCCCGGGACACCAAACATTCAGTACTTC
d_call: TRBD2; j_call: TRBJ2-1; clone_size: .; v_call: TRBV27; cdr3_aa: CASSFTSGRENEQFF; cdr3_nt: TGTGCCAGCAGTTTCACTAGCGGGAGAGAGAATGAGCAGTTCTTC
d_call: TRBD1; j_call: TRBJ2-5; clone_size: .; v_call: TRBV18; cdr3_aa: CASSPATGGGRQETQYF; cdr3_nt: TGTGCCAGCTCACCGGCTACAGGGGGCGGTAGGCAAGAGACCCAGTACTTC
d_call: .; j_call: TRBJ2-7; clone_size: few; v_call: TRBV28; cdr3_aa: CASSPGASYEQYF; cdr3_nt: TGTGCCAGCAGTCCTGGGGCGTCCTACGAGCAGTACTTC
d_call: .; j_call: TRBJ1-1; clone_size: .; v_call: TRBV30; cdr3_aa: CAWSSRYHNRQVSFMNTEAFF; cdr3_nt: TGTGCCTGGAGTTCCCGCTACCATAACCGACAGGTCAGCTTCATGAACACTGAAGCTTTCTTT
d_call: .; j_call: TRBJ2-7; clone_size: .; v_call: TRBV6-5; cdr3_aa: CASSYRGPGAYEQYF; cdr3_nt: TGTGCCAGCAGTTATCGGGGACCGGGGGCCTACGAGCAGTACTTC
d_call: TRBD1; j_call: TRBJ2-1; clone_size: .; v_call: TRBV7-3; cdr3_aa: CASSSQGASYNEQFF; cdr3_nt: TGTGCCAGCAGTTCACAGGGGGCATCCTACAATGAGCAGTTCTTC
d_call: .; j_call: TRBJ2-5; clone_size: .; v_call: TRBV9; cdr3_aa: CASSVRPSLGGVVETQYF; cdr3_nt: TGTGCCAGCAGCGTCCGTCCTTCCCTGGGGGGAGTGGTAGAGACCCAGTACTTC
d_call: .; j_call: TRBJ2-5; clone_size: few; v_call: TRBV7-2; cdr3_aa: CASSLTGLSETQYF; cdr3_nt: TGTGCCAGCAGCTTAACAGGTCTCTCGGAGACCCAGTACTTC
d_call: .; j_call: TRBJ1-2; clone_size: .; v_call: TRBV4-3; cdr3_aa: CASRNTGLNYGYTF; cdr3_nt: TGCGCCAGCAGAAACACAGGGTTGAACTATGGCTACACCTTC
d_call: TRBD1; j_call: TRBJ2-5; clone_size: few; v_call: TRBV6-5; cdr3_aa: CASRSWTGGGKTQYF; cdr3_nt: TGTGCCAGCAGATCTTGGACAGGGGGCGGAAAGACCCAGTACTTC
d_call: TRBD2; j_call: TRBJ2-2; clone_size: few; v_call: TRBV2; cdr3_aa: CASSLGLPNTGELFF; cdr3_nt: TGTGCCAGCAGTCTGGGACTACCGAACACCGGGGAGCTGTTTTTT
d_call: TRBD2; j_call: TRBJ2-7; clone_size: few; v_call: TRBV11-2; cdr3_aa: CASREGSGGLYEQYF; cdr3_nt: TGTGCCAGCAGGGAAGGTAGCGGGGGACTCTACGAGCAGTACTTC
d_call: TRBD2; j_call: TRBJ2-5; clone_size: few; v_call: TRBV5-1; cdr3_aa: CASTTTSGQETQYF; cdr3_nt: TGCGCCAGCACAACTACTAGCGGCCAAGAGACCCAGTACTTC
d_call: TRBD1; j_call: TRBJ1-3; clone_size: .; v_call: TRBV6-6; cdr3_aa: CASSPWTGDNTIYF; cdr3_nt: TGTGCCAGCAGCCCTTGGACAGGGGACAACACCATATATTTT
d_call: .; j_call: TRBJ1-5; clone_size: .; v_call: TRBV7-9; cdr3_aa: CASSRGPASNQPQHF; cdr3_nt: TGTGCCAGCAGCCGGGGTCCTGCTAGCAATCAGCCCCAGCATTTT
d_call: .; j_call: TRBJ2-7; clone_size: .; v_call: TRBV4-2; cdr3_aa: CASSQDWAGHYEQYF; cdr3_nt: TGTGCCAGCAGCCAAGATTGGGCAGGTCACTACGAGCAGTACTTC
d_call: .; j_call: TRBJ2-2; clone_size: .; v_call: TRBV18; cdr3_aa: CASSRRQTDTGELFF; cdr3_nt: TGTGCCAGCTCACGGAGGCAGACCGACACCGGGGAGCTGTTTTTT
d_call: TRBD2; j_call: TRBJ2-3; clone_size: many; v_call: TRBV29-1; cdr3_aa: CSVEGLAGVGTDTQYF; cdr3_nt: TGCAGCGTTGAAGGACTAGCGGGAGTGGGGACAGATACGCAGTATTTT
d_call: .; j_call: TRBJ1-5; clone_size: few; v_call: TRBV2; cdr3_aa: CASTLWANQPQHF; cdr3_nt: TGTGCCAGCACTCTGTGGGCAAATCAGCCCCAGCATTTT
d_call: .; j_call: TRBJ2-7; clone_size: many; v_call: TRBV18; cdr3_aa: CASSEGQAFYEQYF; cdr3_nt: TGTGCCAGCTCAGAGGGACAAGCCTTCTACGAGCAGTACTTC
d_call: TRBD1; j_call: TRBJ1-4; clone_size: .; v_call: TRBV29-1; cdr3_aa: CSVLGTDQTNEKLFF; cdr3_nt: TGCAGCGTCCTTGGGACAGACCAAACTAATGAAAAACTGTTTTTT
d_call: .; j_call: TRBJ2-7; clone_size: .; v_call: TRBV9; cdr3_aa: CASSGGGAGPYEQYF; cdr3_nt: TGTGCCAGCAGCGGAGGGGGAGCAGGCCCCTACGAGCAGTACTTC
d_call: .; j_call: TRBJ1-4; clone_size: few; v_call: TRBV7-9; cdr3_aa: CASSLGQGGEKLFF; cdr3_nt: TGTGCCAGCAGCTTAGGGCAGGGAGGCGAAAAACTGTTTTTT
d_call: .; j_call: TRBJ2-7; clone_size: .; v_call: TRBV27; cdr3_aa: CASSTLQGTVTIEQYF; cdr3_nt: TGTGCCAGCAGTACTCTACAGGGGACTGTTACGATCGAGCAGTACTTC
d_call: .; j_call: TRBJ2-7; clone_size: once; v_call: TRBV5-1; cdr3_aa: CASSLYTSYEQYF; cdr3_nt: TGCGCCAGCAGCTTGTACACCTCCTACGAGCAGTACTTC
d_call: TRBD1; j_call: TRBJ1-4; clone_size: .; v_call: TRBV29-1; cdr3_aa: CSVRGTGGYEKLFF; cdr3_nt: TGCAGCGTCCGAGGGACAGGGGGCTATGAAAAACTGTTTTTT
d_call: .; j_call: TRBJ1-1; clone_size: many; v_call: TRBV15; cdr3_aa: CATSRKGLEAFF; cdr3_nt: TGTGCCACCAGCAGGAAGGGGCTTGAAGCTTTCTTT
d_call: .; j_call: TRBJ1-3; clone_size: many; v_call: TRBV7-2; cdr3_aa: CASSLDSRNTIYF; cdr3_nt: TGTGCCAGCAGCTTAGACTCGAGAAACACCATATATTTT
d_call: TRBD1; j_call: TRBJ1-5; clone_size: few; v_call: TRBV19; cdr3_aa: CASSIPGGKIQPQHF; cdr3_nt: TGTGCCAGTAGTATTCCAGGGGGCAAAATTCAACCCCAGCATTTT